Listed below are T cell receptor beta chains from one sample, sequenced in a study of control samples from healthy donors and cancer patients. Here immunoSEQ multiplex PCR was the method, and the copy in TCRdb shows in-frame clones only, minus some. The top ten clones hold around 0.6% of a sample with 100,000 to 150,000 clones, 92% of them seen once. Sample: PBMCs. The receptors derive from a man aged 80 or over with head and neck cancer. CDR3s include the opening cysteine and the closing phenylalanine or tryptophan. A D gene is named only where the DNA matches it firmly. Part of the rows lack a size; the others show once, few, many or a class for expanded clones.

v_gene,d_gene,j_gene,abundance,len,CDR3aa,CDR3nt
TRBV27,.,TRBJ1-2,.,16,CASSISGPPLLYGYTF,TGTGCCAGCAGCATTTCGGGTCCCCCGCTACTATATGGCTACACCTTC
TRBV19,.,TRBJ2-5,.,15,CASSIQGTHSETQYF,TGTGCCAGTAGTATACAGGGGACTCATTCAGAGACCCAGTACTTC
TRBV5-1,TRBD1,TRBJ2-6,.,18,CASSLGQGLSSGANVLTF,TGCGCCAGCAGCTTGGGACAGGGGCTTAGCTCTGGGGCCAACGTCCTGACTTTC
TRBV2,.,TRBJ2-5,.,12,CASSLLRETQYF,TGTGCCAGCAGCCTCCTCCGGGAGACCCAGTACTTC
TRBV5-1,TRBD1,TRBJ2-2,.,15,CASSLDRGAVGELFF,TGCGCCAGCAGCCTGGACAGGGGGGCGGTCGGGGAGCTGTTTTTT
TRBV10-3,TRBD1,TRBJ2-2,once,15,CAIRLGTGGTGELFF,TGTGCCATCAGACTCGGGACAGGGGGAACCGGGGAGCTGTTTTTT
TRBV29-1,TRBD1,TRBJ2-7,once,13,CSVVEGASYEQYF,TGCAGCGTTGTTGAGGGGGCCTCCTACGAGCAGTACTTC
TRBV2,.,TRBJ2-3,.,13,CASSGSFPDTQYF,TGTGCCAGCAGTGGGAGTTTTCCAGATACGCAGTATTTT
TRBV30,.,TRBJ1-1,.,17,CAWVTTRGGVLGTEAFF,TGTGCCTGGGTCACGACGAGGGGGGGCGTTCTGGGCACTGAAGCTTTCTTT
TRBV5-1,.,TRBJ2-5,.,14,CASSPQVDGETQYF,TGCGCCAGCAGCCCGCAGGTTGATGGGGAGACCCAGTACTTC
TRBV19,.,TRBJ2-6,.,16,CASSISQGRGANVLTF,TGTGCCAGTAGTATCTCCCAGGGGCGCGGGGCCAACGTCCTGACTTTC
TRBV7-9,.,TRBJ1-2,.,15,CASSPPGGSNYGYTF,TGTGCCAGCAGCCCACCAGGCGGTTCTAACTATGGCTACACCTTC
TRBV10-3,.,TRBJ2-5,.,14,CAIRGTGPQETQYF,TGTGCCATCAGGGGAACGGGACCCCAAGAGACCCAGTACTTC
TRBV6-5,.,TRBJ1-5,few,13,CASSYPQYQPQHF,TGTGCCAGCAGTTACCCCCAGTATCAGCCCCAGCATTTT
TRBV7-2,TRBD2,TRBJ2-7,.,16,CASSAGTSGGGYEQYF,TGTGCCAGCAGCGCCGGGACTAGCGGAGGGGGGTACGAGCAGTACTTC
TRBV10-2,.,TRBJ1-2,.,15,CASSPAGGPGYGYTF,TGCGCCAGCAGCCCCGCGGGGGGACCTGGGTATGGCTACACCTTC
TRBV27,TRBD2,TRBJ2-3,.,14,CASNLAGVKDTQYF,TGTGCCAGCAATCTAGCGGGAGTCAAAGATACGCAGTATTTT
TRBV5-1,.,TRBJ2-2,.,16,CASSLRRLDQPGELFF,TGCGCCAGCAGCTTGCGCAGACTAGATCAACCCGGGGAGCTGTTTTTT
TRBV10-1,.,TRBJ2-1,many,16,CASSGPGASSYNEQFF,TGCGCCAGCAGTGGCCCGGGGGCGAGCTCCTACAATGAGCAGTTCTTC
TRBV7-9,.,TRBJ1-2,once,12,CASSWDTYGYTF,TGTGCCAGCAGCTGGGACACCTATGGCTACACCTTC
TRBV3-1/TRBV3-2,TRBD1,TRBJ2-2,.,14,CASSVRGQTGELFF,TGTGCCAGCAGCGTAAGGGGGCAGACCGGGGAGCTGTTTTTT
TRBV10-3,.,TRBJ1-1,.,13,CAIRTGQYTEAFF,TGTGCCATCAGGACAGGACAATACACTGAAGCTTTCTTT
TRBV4-1,.,TRBJ2-1,.,17,CASSQDPGGRSYNEQFF,TGCGCCAGCAGCCAAGACCCCGGGGGGCGGTCCTACAATGAGCAGTTCTTC
TRBV5-6,.,TRBJ1-2,.,14,CASSLHGGPYGYTF,TGTGCCAGCAGCTTGCACGGGGGGCCCTATGGCTACACCTTC
TRBV11-2,.,TRBJ1-1,.,13,CASSFGGNTEAFF,TGTGCCAGCAGCTTCGGGGGGAACACTGAAGCTTTCTTT
TRBV10-1,.,TRBJ2-3,.,13,CASSGTKKDTQYF,TGCGCCAGCTCCGGGACAAAAAAAGATACGCAGTATTTT
TRBV7-2,TRBD2,TRBJ2-7,.,16,CASSQLAGGPSYEQYF,TGTGCCAGCAGCCAATTAGCGGGAGGGCCCTCCTACGAGCAGTACTTC
TRBV19,.,TRBJ1-1,.,14,CASSPDTLNTEAFF,TGTGCCAGTAGTCCGGACACGTTGAACACTGAAGCTTTCTTT
TRBV4-3,TRBD2,TRBJ2-7,.,15,CASSVHPGTSYEQYF,TGCGCCAGCAGCGTCCACCCCGGGACTAGCTACGAGCAGTACTTC
TRBV6-5,.,TRBJ1-3,.,11,CASTGQITIYF,TGTGCCAGCACCGGACAGATCACCATATATTTT
TRBV5-1,.,TRBJ1-4,.,15,CASSSGWGALEKLFF,TGCGCCAGCAGCTCCGGATGGGGGGCGCTTGAAAAACTGTTTTTT
TRBV18,TRBD2,TRBJ2-7,.,14,CASSGLAGTYEQYF,TGTGCCAGCTCAGGGCTAGCGGGGACCTACGAGCAGTACTTC
TRBV18,.,TRBJ2-7,.,14,CASSPARGPHEQYF,TGTGCCAGCTCACCGGCCAGGGGCCCCCACGAGCAGTACTTC
TRBV6-6,TRBD1,TRBJ2-4,.,14,CASRSAQGYNIQYF,TGTGCCAGCAGAAGCGCACAGGGGTACAACATTCAGTACTTC
TRBV12-3/TRBV12-4,TRBD1,TRBJ1-2,few,13,CASGGTGGYGYTF,TGTGCCTCCGGGGGGACAGGGGGTTATGGCTACACCTTC
TRBV11-2,.,TRBJ2-2,.,15,CASSLVGQPTGELFF,TGTGCCAGCAGCTTAGTCGGCCAGCCCACCGGGGAGCTGTTTTTT
TRBV6-5,.,TRBJ2-5,.,12,CASSRTGETQYF,TGTGCCAGCAGTCGAACGGGGGAGACCCAGTACTTC
TRBV18,TRBD1,TRBJ1-2,.,16,CASSPPGTGFNYGYTF,TGTGCCAGCTCACCACCCGGGACAGGATTCAACTATGGCTACACCTTC
TRBV30,.,TRBJ1-2,.,13,CAWTPLEKSGYTF,TGTGCCTGGACCCCTCTTGAAAAAAGTGGCTACACCTTC